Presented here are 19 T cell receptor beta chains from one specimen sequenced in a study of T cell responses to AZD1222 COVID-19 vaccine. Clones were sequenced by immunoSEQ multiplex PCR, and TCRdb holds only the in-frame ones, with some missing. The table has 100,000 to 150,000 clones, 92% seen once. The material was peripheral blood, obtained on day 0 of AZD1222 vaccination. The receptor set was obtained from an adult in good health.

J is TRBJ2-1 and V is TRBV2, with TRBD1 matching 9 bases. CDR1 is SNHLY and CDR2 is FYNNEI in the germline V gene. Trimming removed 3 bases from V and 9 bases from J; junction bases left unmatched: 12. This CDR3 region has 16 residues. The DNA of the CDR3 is TGTGCCAGCAGTGACTTTGGACAGGGGAGGATGGGTGAGCAGTTCTTC. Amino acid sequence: CASSDFGQGRMGEQFF.

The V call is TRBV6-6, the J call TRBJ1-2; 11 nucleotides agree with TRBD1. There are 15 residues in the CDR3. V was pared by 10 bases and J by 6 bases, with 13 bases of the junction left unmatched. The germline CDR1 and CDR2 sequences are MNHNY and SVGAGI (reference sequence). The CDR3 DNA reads TGTGCCACCGCCGGGGACAGGGGGTTGGGGAATGGCTACACCTTC. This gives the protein CATAGDRGLGNGYTF.

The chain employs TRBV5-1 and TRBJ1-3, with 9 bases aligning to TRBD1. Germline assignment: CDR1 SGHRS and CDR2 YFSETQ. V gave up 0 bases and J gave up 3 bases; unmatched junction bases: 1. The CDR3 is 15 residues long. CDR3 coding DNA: TGCGCCAGCAGCTTGGGACAGGGGGTTGGAAACACCATATATTTT. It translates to CASSLGQGVGNTIYF.

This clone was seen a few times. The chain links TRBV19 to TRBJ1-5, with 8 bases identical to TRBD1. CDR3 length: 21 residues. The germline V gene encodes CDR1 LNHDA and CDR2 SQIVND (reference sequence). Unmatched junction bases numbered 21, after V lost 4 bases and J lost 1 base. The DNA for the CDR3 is TGTGCCAGTAGTAACCCCGGGACAGGACAACTGCCCCGTCTGAGCAATCAGCCCCAGCATTTT. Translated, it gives CASSNPGTGQLPRLSNQPQHF.

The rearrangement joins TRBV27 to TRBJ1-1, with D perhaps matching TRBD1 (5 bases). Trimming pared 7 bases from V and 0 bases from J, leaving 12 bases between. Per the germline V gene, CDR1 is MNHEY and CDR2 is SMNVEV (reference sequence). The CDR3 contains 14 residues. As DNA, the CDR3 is TGTGCCAGCAAATTAACAGGTCTGAACACTGAAGCTTTCTTT. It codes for CASKLTGLNTEAFF.

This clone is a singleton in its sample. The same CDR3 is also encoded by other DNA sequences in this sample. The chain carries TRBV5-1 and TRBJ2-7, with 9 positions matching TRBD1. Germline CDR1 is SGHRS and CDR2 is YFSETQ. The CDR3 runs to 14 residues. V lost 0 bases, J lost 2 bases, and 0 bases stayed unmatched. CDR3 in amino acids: CASSLGTGAYEQYF. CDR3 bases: TGCGCCAGCAGCTTGGGGACAGGGGCCTACGAGCAGTACTTC.

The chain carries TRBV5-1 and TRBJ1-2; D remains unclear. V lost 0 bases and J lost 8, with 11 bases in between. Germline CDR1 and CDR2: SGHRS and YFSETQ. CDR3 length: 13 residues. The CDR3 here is CASSLERGGGYTF. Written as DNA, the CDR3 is TGCGCCAGCAGCTTGGAGCGGGGTGGCGGCTACACCTTC.

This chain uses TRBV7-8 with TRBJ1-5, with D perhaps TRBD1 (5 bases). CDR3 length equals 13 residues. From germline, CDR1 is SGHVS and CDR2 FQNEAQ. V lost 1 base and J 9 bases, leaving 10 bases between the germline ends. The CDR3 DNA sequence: TGTGCCAGCAGCTTAGGAGGGGTCCGGCCCCAGCATTTT. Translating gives CASSLGGVRPQHF.

CDR3 region: CASSERTPTGNTIYF. The CDR3, as DNA: TGTGCCAGTAGTGAAAGGACACCAACTGGAAACACCATATATTTT. The chain links TRBV19 to TRBJ1-3; D is possibly TRBD1 (5 bases). Germline-derived CDR1 and CDR2 are LNHDA and SQIVND (reference sequence). The length of the CDR3 is 15 residues. Between the trimmed V and J ends, which lost 5 bases and 2 bases, there was a span of 13 bases.

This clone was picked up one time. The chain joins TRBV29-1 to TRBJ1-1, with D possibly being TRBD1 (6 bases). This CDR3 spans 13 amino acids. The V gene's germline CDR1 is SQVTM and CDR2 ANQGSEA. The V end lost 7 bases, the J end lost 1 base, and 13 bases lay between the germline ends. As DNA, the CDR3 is TGCAGCGCCCAGGGGCAACCGAACACTGAAGCTTTCTTT. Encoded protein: CSAQGQPNTEAFF.

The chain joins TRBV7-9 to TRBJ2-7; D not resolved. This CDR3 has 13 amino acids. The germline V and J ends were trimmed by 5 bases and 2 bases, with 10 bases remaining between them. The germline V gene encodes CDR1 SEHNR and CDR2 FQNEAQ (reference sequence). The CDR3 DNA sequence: TGTGCCAGCAGCGCAACAGAAACCTACGAGCAGTACTTC. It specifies CASSATETYEQYF.

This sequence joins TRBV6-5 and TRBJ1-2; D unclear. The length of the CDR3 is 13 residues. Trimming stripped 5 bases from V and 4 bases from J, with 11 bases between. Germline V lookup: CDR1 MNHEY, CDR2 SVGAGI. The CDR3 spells CASSPRVLYGYTF. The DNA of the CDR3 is TGTGCCAGCAGTCCGAGGGTCCTCTATGGCTACACCTTC.

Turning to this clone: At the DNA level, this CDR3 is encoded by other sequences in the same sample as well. The CDR3 protein is CASSLGQGRTEAFF. DNA of the CDR3: TGCGCCAGCAGCCTGGGGCAGGGGAGAACTGAAGCTTTCTTT. This rearrangement joins TRBV5-1 to TRBJ1-1; D perhaps matches TRBD1 (6 bases). The CDR3 totals 14 residues. Trimming removed 4 bases at V and 5 bases at J, with 15 bases between. The V gene's germline CDR1 is SGHRS and CDR2 YFSETQ. The full variable domain, its missing parts supplied by reference TRBV5-1 and TRBJ1-1, is KAGVTQTPRYLIKTRGQQVTLSCSPISGHRSVSWYQQTPGQGLQFLFEYFSETQRNKGNFPGRFSGRQFSNSRSEMNVSTLELGDSALYLCASSLGQGRTEAFFGQGTRLTVV.

The CDR3 DNA is TGCGCCAGCAGCCAAGGACAGAGCAATCAGCCCCAGCATTTT. This codes for CASSQGQSNQPQHF. V is TRBV4-1 and J is TRBJ1-5, with a weak D call TRBD1 (5 bases). The germline V gene encodes CDR1 MGHRA and CDR2 YSYEKL. This CDR3 has 14 amino acids. V gave up 1 base and J gave up 1 base, with 5 bases separating them.

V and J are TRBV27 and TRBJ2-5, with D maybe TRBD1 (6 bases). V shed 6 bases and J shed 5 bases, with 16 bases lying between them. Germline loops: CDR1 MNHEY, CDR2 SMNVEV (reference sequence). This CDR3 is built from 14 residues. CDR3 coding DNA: TGTGCCAGCAGCCTGGTGGGGGCACGGGAGACCCAGTACTTC. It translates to CASSLVGARETQYF.

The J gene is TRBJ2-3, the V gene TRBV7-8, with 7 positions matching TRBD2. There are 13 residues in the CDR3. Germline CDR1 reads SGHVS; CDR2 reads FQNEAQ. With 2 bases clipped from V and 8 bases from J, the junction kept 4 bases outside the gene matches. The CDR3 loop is CASSLPPGGTQYF. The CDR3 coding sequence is TGTGCCAGCAGCTTACCACCGGGGGGTACGCAGTATTTT. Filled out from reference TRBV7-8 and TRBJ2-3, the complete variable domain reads GAGVSQSPRYKVAKRGQDVALRCDPISGHVSLFWYQQALGQGPEFLTYFQNEAQLDKSGLPSDRFFAERPEGSVSTLKIQRTQQEDSAVYLCASSLPPGGTQYFGPGTRLTVL.

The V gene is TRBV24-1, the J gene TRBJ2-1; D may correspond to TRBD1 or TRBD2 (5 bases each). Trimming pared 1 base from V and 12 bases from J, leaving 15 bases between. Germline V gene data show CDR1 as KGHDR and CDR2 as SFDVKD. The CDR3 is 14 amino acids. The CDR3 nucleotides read TGTGCCACCAGTGATTTCCTGGGGAACGGGGCGCAGTTCTTC. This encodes CATSDFLGNGAQFF.

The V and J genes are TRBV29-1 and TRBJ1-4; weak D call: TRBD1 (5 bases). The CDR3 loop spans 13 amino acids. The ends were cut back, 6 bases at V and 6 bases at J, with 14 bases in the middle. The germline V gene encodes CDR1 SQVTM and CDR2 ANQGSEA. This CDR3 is CSVEAGGDEKLFF. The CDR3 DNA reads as TGCAGCGTCGAGGCAGGAGGGGATGAAAAACTGTTTTTT.

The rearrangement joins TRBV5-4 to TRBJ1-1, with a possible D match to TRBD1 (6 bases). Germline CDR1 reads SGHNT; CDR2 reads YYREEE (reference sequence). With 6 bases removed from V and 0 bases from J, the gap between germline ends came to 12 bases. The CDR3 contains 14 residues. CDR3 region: CASTAGVMNTEAFF. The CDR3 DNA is TGTGCCAGCACCGCAGGGGTCATGAACACTGAAGCTTTCTTT.